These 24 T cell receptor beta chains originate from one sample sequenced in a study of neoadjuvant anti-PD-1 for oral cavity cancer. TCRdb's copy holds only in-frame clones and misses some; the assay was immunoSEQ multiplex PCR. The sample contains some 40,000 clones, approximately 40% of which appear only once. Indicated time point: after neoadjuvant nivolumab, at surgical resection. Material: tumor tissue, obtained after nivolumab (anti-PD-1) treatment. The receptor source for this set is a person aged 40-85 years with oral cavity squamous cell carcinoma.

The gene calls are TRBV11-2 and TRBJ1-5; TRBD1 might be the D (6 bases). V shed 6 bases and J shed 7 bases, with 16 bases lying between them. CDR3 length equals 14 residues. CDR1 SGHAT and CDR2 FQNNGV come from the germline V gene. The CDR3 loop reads CASSQSGALQPQHF. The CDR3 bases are TGTGCCAGCAGTCAATCGGGGGCTTTGCAGCCCCAGCATTTT.

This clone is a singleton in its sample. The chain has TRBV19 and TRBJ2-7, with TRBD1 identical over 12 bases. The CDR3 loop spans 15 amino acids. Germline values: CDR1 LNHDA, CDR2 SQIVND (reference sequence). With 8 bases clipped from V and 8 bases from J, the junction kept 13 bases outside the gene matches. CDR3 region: CASSTPRGTGGQQYF. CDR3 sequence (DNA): TGTGCCAGTTCCACGCCCCGAGGGACAGGGGGCCAGCAGTACTTC. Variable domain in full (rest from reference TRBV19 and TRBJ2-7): DGGITQSPKYLFRKEGQNVTLSCEQNLNHDAMYWYRQDPGQGLRLIYYSQIVNDFQKGDIAEGYSVSREKKESFPLTVTSAQKNPTAFYLCASSTPRGTGGQQYFGPGTRLTVT.

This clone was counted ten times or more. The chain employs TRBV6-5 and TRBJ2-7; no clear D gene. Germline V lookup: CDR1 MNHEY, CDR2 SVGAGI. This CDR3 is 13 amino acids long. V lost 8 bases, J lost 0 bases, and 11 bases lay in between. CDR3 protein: CASSEPNSYEQYF. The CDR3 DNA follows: TGTGCCAGCTCGGAGCCGAACTCCTACGAGCAGTACTTC.

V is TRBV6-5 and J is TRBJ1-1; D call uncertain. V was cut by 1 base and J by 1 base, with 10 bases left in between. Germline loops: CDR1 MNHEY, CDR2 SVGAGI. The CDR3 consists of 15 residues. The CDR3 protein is CASSYLRAGNTEAFF. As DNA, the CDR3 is TGTGCCAGCAGTTACTTGCGGGCAGGGAACACTGAAGCTTTCTTT.

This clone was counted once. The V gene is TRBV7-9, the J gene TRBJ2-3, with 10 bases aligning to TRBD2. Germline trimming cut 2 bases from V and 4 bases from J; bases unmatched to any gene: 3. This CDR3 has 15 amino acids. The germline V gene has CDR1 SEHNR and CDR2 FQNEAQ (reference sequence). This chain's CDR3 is CASSLTSGAADTQYF. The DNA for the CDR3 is TGTGCCAGCAGCTTAACTAGCGGGGCAGCAGATACGCAGTATTTT.

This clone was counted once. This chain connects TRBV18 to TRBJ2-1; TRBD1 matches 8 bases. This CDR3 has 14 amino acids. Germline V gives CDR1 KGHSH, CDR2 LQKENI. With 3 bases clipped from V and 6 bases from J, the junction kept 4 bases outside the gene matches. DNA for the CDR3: TGTGCCAGCTCACCTCAGGGGGCGGTCAATGAGCAGTTCTTC. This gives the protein CASSPQGAVNEQFF.

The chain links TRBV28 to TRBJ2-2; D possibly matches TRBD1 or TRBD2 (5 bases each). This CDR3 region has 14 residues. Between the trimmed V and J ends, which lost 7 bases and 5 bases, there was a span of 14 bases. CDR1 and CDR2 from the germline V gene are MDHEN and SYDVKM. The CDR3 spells CASTPGAGTGELFF. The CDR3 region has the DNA TGTGCCAGCACCCCCGGGGCTGGGACCGGGGAGCTGTTTTTT.

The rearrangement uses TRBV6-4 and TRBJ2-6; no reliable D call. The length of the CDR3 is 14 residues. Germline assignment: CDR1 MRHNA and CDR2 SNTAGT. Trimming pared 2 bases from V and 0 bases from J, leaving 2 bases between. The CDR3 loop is CASSDGSGANVLTF. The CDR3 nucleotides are TGTGCCAGCAGTGACGGCTCTGGGGCCAACGTCCTGACTTTC.

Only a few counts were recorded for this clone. DNA of the CDR3: TGTGCCAGCAGCTTACAAGCGGGAGCAAACACCGGGGAGCTGTTTTTT. Translating gives CASSLQAGANTGELFF. The J gene is TRBJ2-2, the V gene TRBV7-8; 8 bases match TRBD2. Germline V gene sequence: CDR1 SGHVS, CDR2 FQNEAQ. CDR3 length equals 16 residues. The J segment lost 2 bases and the V segment lost 2 bases, leaving 4 bases of the junction unmatched.

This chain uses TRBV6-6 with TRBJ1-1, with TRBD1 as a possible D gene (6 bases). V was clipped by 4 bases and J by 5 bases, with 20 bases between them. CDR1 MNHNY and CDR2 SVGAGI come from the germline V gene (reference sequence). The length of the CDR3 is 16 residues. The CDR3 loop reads CASSSSSGVRGTEAFF. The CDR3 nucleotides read TGTGCCAGCAGTTCGTCCTCAGGGGTAAGGGGAACTGAAGCTTTCTTT.

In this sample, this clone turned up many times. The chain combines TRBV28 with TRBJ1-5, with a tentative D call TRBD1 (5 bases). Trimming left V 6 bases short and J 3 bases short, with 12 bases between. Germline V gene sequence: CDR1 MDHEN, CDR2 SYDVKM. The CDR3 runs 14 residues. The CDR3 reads CASRPGLNNQPQHF. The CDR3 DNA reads TGTGCCAGCAGGCCGGGACTGAACAATCAGCCCCAGCATTTT.

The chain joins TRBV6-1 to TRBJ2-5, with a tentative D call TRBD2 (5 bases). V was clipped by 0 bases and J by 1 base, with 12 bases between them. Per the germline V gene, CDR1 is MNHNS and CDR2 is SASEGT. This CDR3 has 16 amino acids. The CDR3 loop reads CASSEAPGGSQETQYF. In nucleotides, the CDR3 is TGTGCCAGCAGTGAAGCGCCCGGCGGGTCCCAAGAGACCCAGTACTTC.

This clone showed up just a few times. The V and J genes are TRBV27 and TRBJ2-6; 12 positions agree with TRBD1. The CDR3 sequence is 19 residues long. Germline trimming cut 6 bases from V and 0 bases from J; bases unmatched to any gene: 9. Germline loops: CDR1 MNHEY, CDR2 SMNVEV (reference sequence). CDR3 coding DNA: TGTGCCAGCAGGGAAACCGGGACAGGGGGCCGCTCTGGGGCCAACGTCCTGACTTTC. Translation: CASRETGTGGRSGANVLTF.

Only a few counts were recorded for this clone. The CDR3: CASSPWAYTEAFF. DNA of the CDR3: TGTGCCAGCAGCCCCTGGGCTTACACTGAAGCTTTCTTT. This sequence joins TRBV13 and TRBJ1-1; unclear D gene. V lost 5 bases, J lost 3 bases, and 10 bases lay in between. Germline V CDR1 and CDR2: PRHDT, FYEKMQ (reference sequence). The CDR3 contains 13 residues.

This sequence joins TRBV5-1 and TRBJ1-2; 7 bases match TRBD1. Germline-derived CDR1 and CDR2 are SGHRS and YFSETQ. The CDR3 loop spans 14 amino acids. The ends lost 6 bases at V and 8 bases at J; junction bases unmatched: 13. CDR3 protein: CASTRGGAYDGYTF. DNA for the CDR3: TGCGCCAGCACCAGGGGGGGAGCTTATGACGGCTACACCTTC. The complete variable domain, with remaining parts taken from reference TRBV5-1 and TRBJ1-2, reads KAGVTQTPRYLIKTRGQQVTLSCSPISGHRSVSWYQQTPGQGLQFLFEYFSETQRNKGNFPGRFSGRQFSNSRSEMNVSTLELGDSALYLCASTRGGAYDGYTFGSGTRLTVV.

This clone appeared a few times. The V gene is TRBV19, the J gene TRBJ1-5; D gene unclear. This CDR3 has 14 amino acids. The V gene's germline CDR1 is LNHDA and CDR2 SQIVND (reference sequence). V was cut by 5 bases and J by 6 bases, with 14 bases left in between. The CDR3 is CASSQRVGGQPQHF. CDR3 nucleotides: TGTGCCAGTAGTCAAAGGGTAGGCGGTCAGCCCCAGCATTTT.

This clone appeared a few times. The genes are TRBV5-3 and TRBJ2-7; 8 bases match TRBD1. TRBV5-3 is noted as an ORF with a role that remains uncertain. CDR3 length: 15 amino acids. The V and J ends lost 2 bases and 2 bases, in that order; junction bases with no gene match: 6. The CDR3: CARSLGPDRAYEQYF. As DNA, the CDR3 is TGTGCCAGAAGCTTAGGACCGGACAGGGCCTACGAGCAGTACTTC.

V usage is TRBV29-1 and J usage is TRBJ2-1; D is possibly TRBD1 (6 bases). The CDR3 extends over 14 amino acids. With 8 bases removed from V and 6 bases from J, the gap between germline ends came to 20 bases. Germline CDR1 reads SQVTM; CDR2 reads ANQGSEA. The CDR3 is CSSSQGIFGNEQFF. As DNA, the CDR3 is TGCAGCTCAAGTCAGGGGATTTTCGGCAATGAGCAGTTCTTC.

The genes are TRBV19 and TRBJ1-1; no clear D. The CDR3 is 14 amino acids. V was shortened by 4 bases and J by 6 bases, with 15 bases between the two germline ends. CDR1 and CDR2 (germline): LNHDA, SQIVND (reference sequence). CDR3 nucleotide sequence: TGTGCCAGTAGTAAGAGTTGGGGTAATGCTGAAGCTTTCTTT. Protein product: CASSKSWGNAEAFF.

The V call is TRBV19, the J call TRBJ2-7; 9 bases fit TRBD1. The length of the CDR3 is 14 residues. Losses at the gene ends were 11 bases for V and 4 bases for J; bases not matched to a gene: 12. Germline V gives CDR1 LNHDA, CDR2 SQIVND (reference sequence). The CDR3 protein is CAPKDRDRVYEQYF. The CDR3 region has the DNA TGTGCCCCAAAAGACCGGGACAGGGTATACGAGCAGTACTTC.

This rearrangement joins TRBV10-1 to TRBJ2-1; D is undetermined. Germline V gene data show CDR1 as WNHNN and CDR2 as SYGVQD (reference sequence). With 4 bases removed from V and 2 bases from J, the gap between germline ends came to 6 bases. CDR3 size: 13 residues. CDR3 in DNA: TGCGCCAGCAGTGGGCAGGCCTACAATGAGCAGTTCTTC. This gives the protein CASSGQAYNEQFF.

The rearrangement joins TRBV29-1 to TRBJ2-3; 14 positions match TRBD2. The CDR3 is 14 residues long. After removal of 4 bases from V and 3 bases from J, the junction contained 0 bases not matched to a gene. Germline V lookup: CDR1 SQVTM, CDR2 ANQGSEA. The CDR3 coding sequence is TGCAGCGTTGGACTAGCGGGAGGGACAGATACGCAGTATTTT. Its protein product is CSVGLAGGTDTQYF.

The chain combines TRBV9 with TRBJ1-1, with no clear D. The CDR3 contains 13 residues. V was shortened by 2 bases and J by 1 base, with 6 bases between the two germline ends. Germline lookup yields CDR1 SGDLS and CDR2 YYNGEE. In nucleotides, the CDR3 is TGTGCCAGCAGCGTGCAGAAGAACACTGAAGCTTTCTTT. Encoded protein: CASSVQKNTEAFF.

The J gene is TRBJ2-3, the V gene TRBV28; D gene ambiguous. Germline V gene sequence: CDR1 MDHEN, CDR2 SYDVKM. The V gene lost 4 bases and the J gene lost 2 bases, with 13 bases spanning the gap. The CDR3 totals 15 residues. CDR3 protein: CASSSISFLTDTQYF. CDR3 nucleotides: TGTGCCAGCAGTTCTATATCTTTCCTCACAGATACGCAGTATTTT.